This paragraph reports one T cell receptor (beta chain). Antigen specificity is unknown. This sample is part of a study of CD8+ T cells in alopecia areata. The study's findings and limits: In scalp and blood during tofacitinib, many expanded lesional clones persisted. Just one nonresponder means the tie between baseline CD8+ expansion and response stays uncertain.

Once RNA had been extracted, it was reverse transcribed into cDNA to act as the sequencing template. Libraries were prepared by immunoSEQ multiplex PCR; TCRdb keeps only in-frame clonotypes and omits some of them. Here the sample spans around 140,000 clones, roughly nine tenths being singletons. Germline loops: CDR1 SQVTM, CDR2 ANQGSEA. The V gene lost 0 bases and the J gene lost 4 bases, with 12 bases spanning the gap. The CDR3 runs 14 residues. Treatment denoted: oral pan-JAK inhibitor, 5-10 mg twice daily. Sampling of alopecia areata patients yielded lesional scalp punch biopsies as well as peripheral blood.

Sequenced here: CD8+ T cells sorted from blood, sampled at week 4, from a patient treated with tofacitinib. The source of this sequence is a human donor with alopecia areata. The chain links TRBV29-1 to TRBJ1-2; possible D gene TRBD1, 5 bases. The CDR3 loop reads CSVEDVRGSYGYTF. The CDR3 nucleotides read TGCAGCGTTGAAGATGTGAGGGGAAGCTATGGCTACACCTTC.